This T cell receptor (beta chain) is from a study of cytomegalovirus exposure and HLA in healthy donors (dated by TCRdb to about 2017). The study in broad terms: According to an earlier analysis of 550 to 700 of the donors, 150 million to 200 million T cells yielded roughly 110 million unique TCR beta sequences and around 300 Gb of sequence data. In the later analysis, no new phenotypic data were used to find candidate immune exposures; instead, reliance was placed on TCR beta sequences and their occurrence across donors. In an earlier analysis of 500 to 650 of the donors, high-throughput TCR beta sequencing was used to judge whether each TCR beta V gene segment behaved as functional or pseudogenic. A separate validation cohort of roughly 130 different subjects was used in addition to the roughly 700-subject first cohort. The number of typed donors differed by locus: roughly 620-630 for A, B, C, DRB1 and DQB1; roughly 510 for DQA1; 606 for DPA1; and around 470 for DPB1. In a later genetic analysis, genome-wide SNP genotypes for about three fifths of the 666 donors were used, and that subset was treated as a discovery cohort. Both class I and class II loci were covered by HLA typing, at four-digit resolution. The genetic ancestry cluster associated with self-reported Caucasian donors included 80% to 90% of the 398 genotyped donors. Donor age, sex, ethnicity and CMV serostatus were compiled together with the repertoire data. To predict cytomegalovirus infection status, the study brought together high-throughput TCR immunosequencing, statistical association of individual TCRs with disease status, and machine learning. On average, 235,054 unique TCR beta nucleotide sequences were sequenced per donor among several hundred genotyped donors of the cohort, with 15% to 20% of those sequences being non-productive. Every repertoire in the discovery cohort had been generated on one and the same sequencing platform. Using immunosequencing, the study profiled T cell repertoires from some 670 subjects and related those repertoires to cytomegalovirus serostatus. The study aimed to test whether cataloging public T cell receptors could reveal signatures of past pathogen exposure. An early release that covered approximately 600 HLA-typed donors contained about 290 gigabases of sequencing data and 80 million or so unique TCR sequences. Four to six DR-DQ haplotypes were handled as single units for association and clustering, since linkage in the cohort was strong. In a later analysis, previously published TCR beta repertoires from 666 donors were re-analyzed and high-resolution HLA genotyping was added so that TCR occurrence patterns could be studied. The research as a whole found: Linkage disequilibrium might explain the correlated functional status among segregating V segments, but an unknown experimental factor could not be excluded. The cohort was sequenced for TCR beta chains only, and without alpha or paired-chain data the features that could be detected were limited. According to a later analysis, TCR association rates differed among HLA loci, with DRB1 alleles showing the most associated TCRs and HLA-C alleles showing the fewest. HLA typing was unavailable for some donors at each locus, so association tests used only the typed subset. A further reported finding was that TCR beta sequences accurately predicted the HLA-A and HLA-B alleles for most subjects in the first cohort. Because counts were too low, about 17 rarely observed V segments, including chromosome 9 orphons, were excluded from the earlier analysis of some 590 of the donors. The classifier was reported to diagnose cytomegalovirus status with high specificity and sensitivity in both the original and validation cohorts. Presence/absence analyses assumed roughly uniform sequencing depth across donors, an assumption that may not hold. Broadly in line with IMGT annotations, most TCR beta V segments showed up in productive rearrangements about 87% or about 30% of the time in an earlier analysis of around 550 of the donors. According to a later analysis, most CMV-associated TCR beta chains appeared to be HLA-restricted, and the HLA associations seemed to be driven largely by CMV exposure. While some public TCRs were present in many individuals, most TCR sequences turned up only very rarely across donors. In a later analysis, HLA-associated TCR beta chains showed more clonal expansion and lower generation probabilities than non-associated chains that were equally common. At a false discovery rate of 0.05, a later analysis linked some 18,000 TCR beta sequences to specific HLA alleles. According to a later genetic analysis, donors in an Asian-associated ancestry cluster had fewer N-insertions in productive TCRs than the approximately 710-donor mean. Because the 87-base-pair reads could not distinguish some IMGT-functional V segments, including TRBV6-2 and TRBV6-3, those segments were excluded. When HLA alleles, especially DR and DQ, strongly co-occurred, TCR associations were difficult to assign to individual alleles. V-gene and J-gene trimming of TCR beta chains was associated with a missense DCLRE1C variant in a later genetic analysis, and the association was replicated in an independent cohort. According to the authors, the approach could potentially be generalized to other disease states and immunological phenotypes. A few of the identified cytomegalovirus-associated TCR beta chains were confirmed in vitro to be specific for cytomegalovirus antigens. CMV serostatus was the only immune exposure information available for the cohort. The sequencing pipeline was judged likely to have produced a cluster of highly shared sequence variants as a technical artifact. The study gave a list of 150 to 200 TCR beta chains associated with cytomegalovirus. In a later analysis, several top co-occurrence clusters were reported to appear linked to parvovirus B19, influenza, CMV and Epstein-Barr virus.

CDR1 SGDLS and CDR2 YYNGEE are derived from the germline V gene. V lost 4 bases and J lost 1 base, and the count of bases not matched to a germline gene is 6. The CDR3 runs 16 amino acids, cysteine and phenylalanine included. Kept here is only the CDR3 DNA, which spans 48 bases and is read in frame from base 1. The cohort consisted of approximately 670 healthy bone marrow donors. At the time of sampling, all cohort members were nominally healthy, though unrecorded immune exposures were likely present. The donor was CMV seropositive and was included in the group of some 290 seropositive cohort members. Each donor provided a peripheral blood sample, and peripheral blood mononuclear cells were used for TCR beta sequencing. The Qiagen DNeasy Blood Extraction Kit was used to extract genomic DNA from the blood cell samples. Libraries were prepared through the immunoSEQ multiplex PCR assay. The multiplex PCR relied on a mix of 60 forward primers for TCR Vbeta segments and 13 reverse primers for TCR Jbeta segments. The CDR3 region of rearranged TCR beta genes was amplified from genomic DNA by a multiplex PCR assay. The amplified TCR beta libraries were sequenced on the Illumina HiSeq System as 87-base-pair reads. For the original study's pipeline: A later analysis tallied tens of millions of unique TCR beta chains across the 640 or so repertoires, and approximately 12 million of those chains were shared by two or more donors. To remove PCR and sequencing errors, raw reads were error-corrected and collapsed into unique sequences using a nearest-neighbor algorithm that merged closely related sequences. CDR3 sequences were aligned to IMGT reference sequences to assign V, D and J gene segments. For a sequence to be retained, a match of at least six nucleotides was required to both a V gene segment and a J gene segment. A rearrangement counted as productive if the CDR3 had no stop codons and remained in frame with V and J, and every other rearrangement counted as non-productive. Following IMGT convention, CDR3 was defined as the stretch from the second conserved V-encoded cysteine up to the conserved J-encoded phenylalanine. The earlier analysis of about 590 of the donors excluded sequences that lacked an unambiguous match to a single V gene segment. An earlier analysis of a few hundred of the donors called V segments functional above 56.7% productive rearrangements and segregating when the between-donor standard deviation exceeded 5%. A statistical classification framework was built to diagnose cytomegalovirus status from the catalog of TCR beta chain sequences. V and J gene assignment, in a later analysis, came from comparing TCR nucleotide sequences with IMGT/GENE-DB human TR gene sequences. The TCRdist pipeline was used in a later analysis to assign CDR3 sequences and most-parsimonious VDJ recombination scenarios. In a later analysis, each TCR beta chain was defined by its CDR3 amino acid sequence together with its V-gene family, and reads lacking a unique V-gene family were excluded. A later analysis removed 592 highly shared, low-generation-probability nucleotide sequences to deal with suspected cross-contamination and a sequencing artifact. For each public chain, a later analysis derived a clonal expansion index from normalized ranks of inferred template counts within each repertoire. Generation probabilities in a later analysis came from a VDJ recombination model fitted to out-of-frame rearrangements, and those results were checked against IGoR. Hypergeometric tests were used in a later analysis to score TCR-TCR, TCR-HLA and TCR-CMV co-occurrence, with a repertoire-size bias correction applied to the TCR pairs. False discovery rates were estimated in a later analysis by permuting HLA or CMV assignments 20 times. In a later analysis, co-occurring TCRs were grouped using DBSCAN, and TCRdist sequence similarity was added for clustering within HLA-allele-positive subsets. Repertoires with fewer than 30,000 or more than 120,000 public chains were left out of co-occurrence clustering, as were about 5 repertoires with anomalous nucleotide sharing. TCRdb mirrors the immuneACCESS table, restricted to in-frame sequences. Some clones are absent from its copies; in checked studies, under half trace to an unresolved V gene, and the reason for the others is unknown. That table gives V, J and clone size, and the DNA gave D and trimming. The sample has about 110,000 clones on record. Under 7% of the sample belongs to the ten largest clones.

In the case of this clone: What this receptor recognizes is not known.

What was sequenced was PBMCs. The chain is assembled from TRBV9 and TRBJ2-3; TRBD2 lines up with 10 middle nucleotides. The sequence was collected from a man between 35 and 55 years old in good health and CMV-seropositive. The CDR3 has the sequence CASSIPSGGGTDTQYF. DNA sequence: TGTGCCAGCAGCATCCCCAGCGGGGGGGGCACAGATACGCAGTATTTT. The variable domain in full, with residues beyond the CDR3 obtained from the reference TRBV9 and TRBJ2-3 genes, is DSGVTQTPKHLITATGQRVTLRCSPRSGDLSVYWYQQSLDQGLQFLIQYYNGEERAKGNILERFSAQQFPDLHSELNLSSLELGDSALYFCASSIPSGGGTDTQYFGPGTRLTVL.